This T cell receptor beta chain was captured by sequencing in a study of human T cells and chemical hapten exposure. The wider study: Patients, largely female, had alopecia areata, totalis or universalis. Yields of TCR per sample differed, chiefly owing to small differences in pooled library volume.

TCRdb processed the RACE reads anew with MiXCR; each CDR3 protein has one entry. The table has 100,000 or so distinct CDR3 sequences, around 35% seen once. Time point described: patch test 3, about 24 weeks after DPC sensitization. Treatment here: therapeutic diphenylcyclopropenone sensitization with weekly scalp DPC. This clonotype was detected only a few times. The length of the CDR3 is 15 residues. The J segment lost 7 bases and the V segment lost 0 bases, leaving 0 bases of the junction unmatched. Germline CDR1 MNHEY, CDR2 SMNVEV (reference sequence). The sequencing here drew on whole blood, taken in connection with sensitization to the hapten diphenylcyclopropenone (DPC). The receptor's source is a man in his forties with alopecia areata. Some clones in this sample may be carry-over from other donors' samples. This chain links TRBV27 with TRBJ2-2, with TRBD2 matching 12 bases. In DNA, the CDR3 is TGTGCCAGCAGTTTATCACTAGCGGGAGGCGGGGAGCTGTTTTTT. Translation: CASSLSLAGGGELFF.